The 16 T cell receptor beta chains in this list originate from one sample, sequenced in a study of post-analysis software for immune sequencing data. Study-level results: Compared with controls, patients had more of 4 to 6 TRBV segments, including TRBV5-6, TRBV5-1 and TRBV20-1.

Carried by the TCR beta cDNA libraries were unique molecular identifiers. Via MiXCR, TCRdb re-called the PCR reads, giving one row per CDR3 protein. The data show roughly 570,000 distinct CDR3 sequences, 30% to 40% seen once. Their cognate antigens are unknown. Sequencing was carried out using blood. The receptor set was obtained from a girl aged 2-17 years with multiple sclerosis.

This clonotype turned up a few times. The CDR3 loop reads CAIRGDRGGVSGANVLTF. The CDR3 DNA follows: TGTGCCATCAGGGGTGACAGGGGCGGGGTCTCTGGGGCCAACGTCCTGACTTTC. The chain has TRBV10-3 and TRBJ2-6; TRBD1 agrees at 8 bases. The CDR3 contains 18 residues. Trimming removed 6 bases from V and 0 bases from J; junction bases left unmatched: 10. Germline lookup yields CDR1 ENHRY and CDR2 SYGVKD.

The chain couples TRBV7-2 to TRBJ1-2; D gene unclear. The CDR3 has 16 residues. Germline CDR1 reads SGHTA; CDR2 reads FQGNSA. Between the trimmed V and J ends, which lost 1 base and 0 bases, there was a span of 12 bases. CDR3 bases: TGTGCCAGCAGCTTAGATCCCCACCCCGCTAACTATGGCTACACCTTC. Its translation is CASSLDPHPANYGYTF.

The CDR3 DNA sequence: TGTGCCAGCGCCCGAATGAAGCGGGGGGGCACAGATACGCAGTATTTT. Its translation: CASARMKRGGTDTQYF. The chain is built from TRBV6-1 and TRBJ2-3; 9 bases are shared with TRBD2. Germline-derived CDR1 and CDR2 are MNHNS and SASEGT. V shed 8 bases and J 1 base; nucleotides not matched to a gene: 10. The CDR3 covers 16 residues.

This clonotype was seen a few times. The chain uses TRBV28 and TRBJ2-5, with D maybe TRBD2 (6 bases). Germline loops: CDR1 MDHEN, CDR2 SYDVKM. This CDR3 has 14 residues. The V gene lost 4 bases and the J gene lost 5 bases, with 14 bases spanning the gap. CDR3 protein: CASSSAAEGETQYF. CDR3 coding DNA: TGTGCCAGCAGTTCGGCGGCGGAGGGGGAGACCCAGTACTTC.

The gene calls are TRBV5-1 and TRBJ2-1; D is unclear. CDR3 length equals 14 residues. The V gene's germline CDR1 is SGHRS and CDR2 YFSETQ. Deletions cut 0 bases from V and 4 bases from J, with 8 bases between. The CDR3 loop is CASSLEQLYNEQFF. The CDR3, as DNA: TGCGCCAGCAGCTTGGAACAGCTTTACAATGAGCAGTTCTTC.

The chain carries TRBV20-1 and TRBJ2-2; D call uncertain. Germline V gene lookup returns CDR1 DFQATT and CDR2 SNEGSKA (reference sequence). V lost 3 bases, J lost 6 bases, and 8 bases lay in between. The CDR3 spans 12 residues. The chain's CDR3 is CSASTGAGELFF. In DNA, the CDR3 is TGCAGTGCTAGCACGGGTGCCGGGGAGCTGTTTTTT.

The chain combines TRBV6-1 with TRBJ1-5; a weak D match, TRBD1 (6 bases). The CDR3 length is 15 residues. V dropped 6 bases and J dropped 0 bases, with 12 bases sitting between them. CDR1 MNHNS and CDR2 SASEGT come from the germline V gene. The DNA for the CDR3 is TGTGCCAGCAGGAAAGTAGGGGGTAGCAATCAGCCCCAGCATTTT. Translation: CASRKVGGSNQPQHF.

The chain couples TRBV7-8 to TRBJ2-2; D is undetermined. The ends were cut back, 5 bases at V and 5 bases at J, with 18 bases in the middle. Germline assignment: CDR1 SGHVS and CDR2 FQNEAQ. The CDR3 contains 16 residues. The DNA for the CDR3 is TGTGCCAGCAGCGCCTCGGTAGGCGGTGGAACCGGGGAGCTGTTTTTT. Protein: CASSASVGGGTGELFF. Supplemented by reference TRBV7-8 and TRBJ2-2, the full variable domain reads GAGVSQSPRYKVAKRGQDVALRCDPISGHVSLFWYQQALGQGPEFLTYFQNEAQLDKSGLPSDRFFAERPEGSVSTLKIQRTQQEDSAVYLCASSASVGGGTGELFFGEGSRLTVL.

This clonotype was seen a few times. The junction shows a germline mismatch at one end, possibly a read error. The V call is TRBV20-1, the J call TRBJ2-6; TRBD2 might be the D (6 bases). Germline loops: CDR1 DFQATT, CDR2 SNEGSKA (reference sequence). The CDR3 is made up of 15 amino acids. The CDR3 DNA is TGCAGTGCCAGTCGGGGGAACTCTGGGGCCAACGTCCGGACTTTC. This codes for CSASRGNSGANVRTF.

Within the sample, this clonotype is medium-sized (0.01 to 0.1%). The CDR3 here is CASSFVWLSGANVLTF. Here the CDR3 DNA reads TGTGCCAGCAGCTTCGTTTGGCTCTCTGGGGCCAACGTCCTGACTTTC. The chain combines TRBV5-6 with TRBJ2-6; no definite D call. Trimming removed 2 bases at V and 0 bases at J, with 9 bases between. CDR3 length equals 16 residues. Germline V gene sequence: CDR1 SGHDT, CDR2 YYEEEE.

A few counts support this clonotype. V is TRBV3-1 and J is TRBJ1-1; the D gene is possibly TRBD1 (5 bases). The CDR3 loop spans 14 amino acids. The germline V and J ends were trimmed by 5 bases and 8 bases, with 18 bases remaining between them. Germline V gives CDR1 LGHDT, CDR2 YNNKEL (reference sequence). DNA of the CDR3: TGTGCCAGCAGCATCGGGGCGGGCAGTCTCGAAGCTTTCTTT. Protein sequence: CASSIGAGSLEAFF.

This clonotype was counted only a few times. V and J are TRBV4-1 and TRBJ2-1, with 10 nucleotides matching TRBD2. There are 16 residues in the CDR3. Germline-derived CDR1 and CDR2 are MGHRA and YSYEKL. Trimming cost V 1 base and J 7 bases; bases outside gene matches: 7. CDR3: CASSQAPSGGWNEQFF. The CDR3 nucleotides read TGCGCCAGCAGCCAAGCGCCTAGCGGGGGCTGGAATGAGCAGTTCTTC.

In this sample, this clonotype turned up a few times. The rearrangement uses TRBV2 and TRBJ2-7; D not resolved. Between the trimmed V and J ends, which lost 8 bases and 3 bases, there was a span of 8 bases. Per the germline V gene, CDR1 is SNHLY and CDR2 is FYNNEI. This CDR3 has 11 residues. As DNA, the CDR3 is TGTGCCAGCGGGCGAAACTACGAGCAGTACTTC. This translates into CASGRNYEQYF.

This chain links TRBV20-1 with TRBJ2-4, with D possibly TRBD2 on 6 matching bases. Trimming removed 0 bases from V and 7 bases from J, with 16 bases in between. The CDR3 covers 15 residues. Per germline, CDR1 DFQATT and CDR2 SNEGSKA (reference sequence). The CDR3 DNA follows: TGCAGTGCTAGAGATTACGGGCCCCGGGGGAACATTCAGTACTTC. Amino acid sequence: CSARDYGPRGNIQYF.

V and J are TRBV5-5 and TRBJ1-4; no clear D gene. The V and J ends lost 2 bases and 7 bases respectively, with 9 bases between them. This CDR3 has 13 residues. Germline CDR1 reads SGHKS; CDR2 reads YYEKEE (reference sequence). The CDR3: CASSLAQPEKLFF. The CDR3 DNA reads as TGTGCCAGCAGCTTAGCACAGCCTGAAAAACTGTTTTTT. The full variable domain, completed using reference TRBV5-5 and TRBJ1-4, is DAGVTQSPTHLIKTRGQQVTLRCSPISGHKSVSWYQQVLGQGPQFIFQYYEKEERGRGNFPDRFSARQFPNYSSELNVNALLLGDSALYLCASSLAQPEKLFFGSGTQLSVL.

V gene TRBV5-1 combines with J gene TRBJ2-1, with D maybe TRBD1 (6 bases). CDR1 and CDR2 (germline): SGHRS, YFSETQ. Trimming removed 0 bases at V and 3 bases at J, with 10 bases between. The CDR3 covers 15 residues. CDR3 DNA sequence: TGCGCCAGCAGCTTGGAAGGGGGTTTCTACAATGAGCAGTTCTTC. It is translated as CASSLEGGFYNEQFF.